The 24 T cell receptor beta chains below come from one sample, sequenced in a study of blood T cell repertoires in COVID-19. The table came from immunoSEQ multiplex PCR; TCRdb's copy has only in-frame clones and leaves some out. This repertoire shows 210,000 or so clones, under 90% found once; its top ten account for 15% to 20%. Material for sequencing was peripheral blood. These receptor sequences come from a human donor in a cohort sampled during active COVID-19.

The chain combines TRBV7-8 with TRBJ2-7, with D possibly matching TRBD2 (5 bases). The CDR3 length is 15 residues. Per germline, CDR1 SGHVS and CDR2 FQNEAQ. V was cut by 3 bases and J by 2 bases, with 14 bases left in between. The CDR3 DNA sequence: TGTGCCAGCAGCTTTAGGGAGTTGGGTCCCTACGAGCAGTACTTC. Translation gives CASSFRELGPYEQYF.

The chain uses TRBV7-9 and TRBJ2-5; 10 positions match TRBD2. The CDR3 is 17 residues long. Germline V lookup: CDR1 SEHNR, CDR2 FQNEAQ (reference sequence). V was pared by 7 bases and J by 5 bases, with 16 bases of the junction left unmatched. As DNA, the CDR3 is TGTGCCAGCACCGGACCCCGGGCTAGCGGGGGCTGGGAGACCCAGTACTTC. The encoded protein is CASTGPRASGGWETQYF.

This clone showed up just once. The chain carries TRBV28 and TRBJ2-1; 8 bases fit TRBD1. Trimming removed 8 bases from V and 12 bases from J; junction bases left unmatched: 12. Germline CDR1 is MDHEN and CDR2 is SYDVKM. The CDR3 runs 13 residues. CDR3 loop: CASGQGLGLWQFF. For the CDR3, the DNA is TGTGCCAGCGGACAGGGTTTGGGGTTGTGGCAGTTCTTC.

This CDR3 is CASSLEQAYYGYTF. In DNA, the CDR3 is TGCGCCAGCAGCTTGGAACAGGCATACTATGGCTACACCTTC. The V call is TRBV5-1, the J call TRBJ1-2; the D gene is possibly TRBD1 (5 bases). CDR3 length equals 14 residues. V lost 0 bases, J lost 3 bases, and 9 bases lay in between. Germline CDR1 is SGHRS and CDR2 is YFSETQ.

The chain has TRBV7-9 and TRBJ2-1; D gene uncertain. V was cut by 4 bases and J by 5 bases, with 9 bases left in between. Germline V gives CDR1 SEHNR, CDR2 FQNEAQ (reference sequence). The CDR3 is 13 residues long. The CDR3 nucleotides are TGTGCCAGCAGCTCTGCAGAAAACAATGAGCAGTTCTTC. This encodes CASSSAENNEQFF.

This chain connects TRBV13 to TRBJ2-2; the D gene is possibly TRBD2 (5 bases). CDR1 and CDR2 (germline): PRHDT, FYEKMQ (reference sequence). The CDR3 extends over 15 amino acids. Trimming pared 5 bases from V and 0 bases from J, leaving 10 bases between. CDR3 sequence: CASSDFGANTGELFF. The CDR3, as DNA: TGTGCCAGCAGCGACTTCGGGGCGAACACCGGGGAGCTGTTTTTT. The whole variable domain, filled in from reference TRBV13 and TRBJ2-2, reads AAGVIQSPRHLIKEKRETATLKCYPIPRHDTVYWYQQGPGQDPQFLISFYEKMQSDKGSIPDRFSAQQFSDYHSELNMSSLELGDSALYFCASSDFGANTGELFFGEGSRLTVL.

The chain links TRBV6-4 to TRBJ2-3, with TRBD2 identical over 8 bases. This CDR3 is 14 amino acids long. Germline loops: CDR1 MRHNA, CDR2 SNTAGT. V lost 4 bases and J lost 5; bases outside the gene matches: 5. The chain's CDR3 is CASSAGGAVDTQYF. CDR3 sequence (DNA): TGTGCCAGCAGTGCCGGGGGGGCCGTAGATACGCAGTATTTT.

The chain carries TRBV6-6 and TRBJ2-7; D gene unclear. The CDR3 length is 14 residues. Trimming pared 3 bases from V and 0 bases from J, leaving 9 bases between. Germline values: CDR1 MNHNY, CDR2 SVGAGI (reference sequence). The CDR3: CASSYVAASYEQYV. CDR3 in DNA: TGTGCCAGCAGTTATGTCGCGGCCTCCTACGAGCAGTACGTC.

V is TRBV6-1 and J is TRBJ2-5; D is possibly TRBD1 (5 bases). CDR3 length: 15 residues. Germline V gene sequence: CDR1 MNHNS, CDR2 SASEGT. V was shortened by 3 bases and J by 5 bases, with 16 bases between the two germline ends. The CDR3 loop is CASSEWAGLLETQYF. CDR3 nucleotide sequence: TGTGCCAGCAGTGAGTGGGCAGGGCTGTTGGAGACCCAGTACTTC.

The V and J genes are TRBV18 and TRBJ2-4, with D possibly being TRBD2 (6 bases). Trimming cost V 2 bases and J 1 base, with 21 bases left between them. The CDR3 covers 19 residues. The germline CDR1 and CDR2 sequences are KGHSH and LQKENI. Written as DNA, the CDR3 is TGTGCCAGCTCACCAAAAATGGTTGTCAGCGGGTCCGCCAAAAACATTCAGTACTTC. It yields the protein CASSPKMVVSGSAKNIQYF. The full variable domain, rest sourced from reference TRBV18 and TRBJ2-4, is NAGVMQNPRHLVRRRGQEARLRCSPMKGHSHVYWYRQLPEEGLKFMVYLQKENIIDESGMPKERFSAEFPKEGPSILRIQQVVRGDSAAYFCASSPKMVVSGSAKNIQYFGAGTRLSVL.

The chain uses TRBV29-1 and TRBJ2-5, with D hard to call. There are 12 residues in the CDR3. The germline CDR1 and CDR2 sequences are SQVTM and ANQGSEA. The V and J ends lost 7 bases and 6 bases respectively, with 15 bases between them. The DNA for the CDR3 is TGCAGCGGCACTACAACTACAAAGACCCAGTACTTC. This translates into CSGTTTTKTQYF.

This chain connects TRBV10-3 to TRBJ1-1; 8 nucleotides agree with TRBD1. The trim removed 3 bases at V and 7 bases at J, leaving 7 bases unmatched. Germline V gene data show CDR1 as ENHRY and CDR2 as SYGVKD. This CDR3 has 14 amino acids. The CDR3 protein is CAISDRQGNVEAFF. CDR3 sequence (DNA): TGTGCCATCAGTGACCGACAGGGGAACGTTGAAGCTTTCTTT.

The chain recombines TRBV27 with TRBJ1-6; D might be TRBD1 (6 bases). From germline, CDR1 is MNHEY and CDR2 SMNVEV (reference sequence). CDR3 length equals 14 residues. Trimming left V 6 bases short and J 10 bases short, with 16 bases between. CDR3 region: CASSTHRVGSPLHF. CDR3 bases: TGTGCCAGCAGCACCCACAGGGTGGGCTCACCCCTCCACTTT.

The rearrangement uses TRBV7-6 and TRBJ1-4; D unclear. The V gene's germline CDR1 is SGHVS and CDR2 FNYEAQ. V gave up 8 bases and J gave up 0 bases, with 10 bases separating them. The CDR3 runs to 14 residues. The CDR3 bases are TGTGCCAGCTCTACCCATGCAACTAATGAAAAACTGTTTTTT. It encodes CASSTHATNEKLFF.

V and J are TRBV4-2 and TRBJ1-3, with 7 positions matching TRBD1. Germline CDR1 LGHNA, CDR2 YNFKEQ. V lost 4 bases, J lost 7 bases, and 10 bases stayed unmatched. The CDR3 covers 15 residues. The chain's CDR3 is CASSPSQDRRNTIYF. The DNA for the CDR3 is TGTGCCAGCAGCCCCTCGCAGGACAGGCGTAACACCATATATTTT.

The chain carries TRBV9 and TRBJ2-5; no clear D. Trimming pared 4 bases from V and 1 base from J, leaving 14 bases between. From germline, CDR1 is SGDLS and CDR2 YYNGEE. The CDR3 sequence is 15 residues long. The CDR3 nucleotides read TGTGCCAGCAGCTCTCGAGGTGGTCTCCAAGAGACCCAGTACTTC. Protein: CASSSRGGLQETQYF.

The rearrangement joins TRBV5-1 to TRBJ2-5, with 13 bases lining up with TRBD2. V gave up 1 base and J gave up 7 bases; unmatched junction bases: 10. The germline gives CDR1 SGHRS, CDR2 YFSETQ. The CDR3 is 17 amino acids. CDR3 loop: CASSLLGTSGIGGTQYF. Written as DNA, the CDR3 is TGCGCCAGCAGCTTGCTTGGGACTAGCGGGATAGGTGGGACCCAGTACTTC.

The chain has TRBV5-1 and TRBJ2-5; TRBD1 matches 12 bases. The trim removed 2 bases at V and 5 bases at J, leaving 10 bases unmatched. CDR1 and CDR2 from the germline V gene are SGHRS and YFSETQ. This CDR3 comprises 17 residues. As DNA, the CDR3 is TGCGCCAGCAGCTTTAGGGGGACAGGGGGCGTGGATGAGACCCAGTACTTC. It specifies CASSFRGTGGVDETQYF.

This clone occurred once. The chain couples TRBV30 to TRBJ1-2; 12 bases fit TRBD1. V shed 4 bases and J 4 bases; nucleotides not matched to a gene: 7. There are 15 residues in the CDR3. CDR1 is GTSNPN, CDR2 SVGIG, per germline (reference sequence). The CDR3 protein is CAWNNPGQGAYGYTF. CDR3 sequence (DNA): TGTGCCTGGAATAACCCGGGACAGGGGGCCTATGGCTACACCTTC. The variable domain in full, with the rest retrieved from reference TRBV30 and TRBJ1-2, is SQTIHQWPATLVQPVGSPLSLECTVEGTSNPNLYWYRQAAGRGLQLLFYSVGIGQISSEVPQNLSASRPQDRQFILSSKKLLLSDSGFYLCAWNNPGQGAYGYTFGSGTRLTVV.

This chain joins TRBV28 and TRBJ2-3, with D tentatively TRBD2 (5 bases). The length of the CDR3 is 17 residues. Germline V gene sequence: CDR1 MDHEN, CDR2 SYDVKM. The V end lost 2 bases, the J end lost 6 bases, and 21 bases lay between the germline ends. CDR3 protein: CASSLIASPFELDTQYF. The CDR3 DNA is TGTGCCAGCAGTTTAATAGCTAGCCCCTTTGAATTGGATACGCAGTATTTT.

The V gene is TRBV2, the J gene TRBJ1-1; 10 bases are shared with TRBD1. Unmatched junction bases numbered 10, after V lost 6 bases and J lost 6 bases. The CDR3 sequence is 15 residues long. The V gene's germline CDR1 is SNHLY and CDR2 FYNNEI. CDR3 loop: CASSLDRGKAAEAFF. The CDR3 nucleotides are TGTGCCAGCAGCTTGGACAGGGGGAAAGCTGCTGAAGCTTTCTTT.

The chain links TRBV3-1 (or the pseudogene TRBV3-2) to TRBJ1-3; no firm D call. CDR1 LGHDT and CDR2 YNNKEL come from the germline V gene (reference sequence). CDR3 size: 13 residues. The V end lost 3 bases, the J end lost 1 base, and 4 bases lay between the germline ends. Here the CDR3 reads CASSHLSGNTIYF. The CDR3 DNA reads TGTGCCAGCAGCCATCTGTCTGGAAACACCATATATTTT.

This clone was recorded only once. V gene TRBV19 combines with J gene TRBJ2-3; D gene unclear. V gave up 5 bases and J gave up 0 bases, with 12 bases separating them. This CDR3 spans 15 amino acids. Germline V gene lookup returns CDR1 LNHDA and CDR2 SQIVND (reference sequence). In nucleotides, the CDR3 is TGTGCCAGTAGTCGTGTGGTCACTAGCACAGATACGCAGTATTTT. Its protein product is CASSRVVTSTDTQYF.

This chain connects TRBV11-3 to TRBJ1-5; a weak D match, TRBD1 (5 bases). The germline gives CDR1 SGHNT, CDR2 YENEEA. The CDR3 loop spans 14 amino acids. Trimming removed 3 bases from V and 4 bases from J, with 10 bases in between. CDR3 coding DNA: TGTGCCAGCAGCTTCGGCAGGGATAATCAGCCCCAGCATTTT. This gives the protein CASSFGRDNQPQHF.